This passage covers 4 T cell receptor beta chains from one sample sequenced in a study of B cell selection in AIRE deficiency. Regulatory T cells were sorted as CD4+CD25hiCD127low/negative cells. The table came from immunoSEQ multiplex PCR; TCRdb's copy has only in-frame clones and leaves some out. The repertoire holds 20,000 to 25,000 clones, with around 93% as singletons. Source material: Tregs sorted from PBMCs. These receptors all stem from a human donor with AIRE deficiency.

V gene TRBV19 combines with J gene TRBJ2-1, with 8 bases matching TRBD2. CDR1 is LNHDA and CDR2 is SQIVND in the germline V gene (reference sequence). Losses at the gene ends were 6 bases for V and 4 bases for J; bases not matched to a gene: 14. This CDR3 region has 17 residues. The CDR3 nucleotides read TGTGCCAGTAGCCCCAGTCCCGGGACTAGGCGGTACAATGAGCAGTTCTTC. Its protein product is CASSPSPGTRRYNEQFF.

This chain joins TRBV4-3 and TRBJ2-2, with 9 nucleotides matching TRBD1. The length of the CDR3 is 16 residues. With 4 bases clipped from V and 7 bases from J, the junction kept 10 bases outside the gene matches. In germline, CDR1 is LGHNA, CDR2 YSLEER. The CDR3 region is CASSPQGTGKYGELFF. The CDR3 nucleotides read TGCGCCAGCAGCCCACAAGGGACAGGGAAATACGGGGAGCTGTTTTTT.

DNA of the CDR3: TGTGCCAGCGCGGGACAGCTCCTCTATGGCTACACCTTC. Translating it yields CASAGQLLYGYTF. The chain employs TRBV2 and TRBJ1-2, with 7 nucleotides matching TRBD1. The germline V gene has CDR1 SNHLY and CDR2 FYNNEI. V lost 8 bases to trimming and J lost 4 bases; unmatched junction nucleotides: 7. The CDR3 consists of 13 residues.

The CDR3 reads CASSLFGDGVGVQFF. CDR3 bases: TGTGCCAGCAGTTTATTTGGGGATGGGGTCGGGGTGCAGTTCTTC. This chain connects TRBV28 to TRBJ2-1; tentative D call: TRBD2 (5 bases). V shed 1 base and J shed 12 bases, with 19 bases lying between them. Germline CDR1 reads MDHEN; CDR2 reads SYDVKM. The CDR3 extends over 15 amino acids.